The clone carrying this T cell receptor (beta chain) was picked up one time. This entry is derived from a study of blood T cell repertoires in COVID-19. The overall study: Sites across the United States, Italy and Spain contributed samples from acute and convalescent COVID-19. In each case, the material was cDNA or gDNA derived from T cells, B-cell-depleted T cells, or PBMCs.

This CDR3 is 13 amino acids long. Trimming cost V 5 bases and J 4 bases; bases outside gene matches: 2. Looked up from germline, CDR1 is LGHNT and CDR2 is FRNRAP. In the original processing: From reference gene primer amplification, estimates of nucleated cell counts were derived. Libraries were prepared by immunoSEQ multiplex PCR; TCRdb keeps only in-frame clonotypes and omits some of them. The DNA gave D and trimming, while V, J and clone size come from that table. The table lists over 150,000 clones, approximately 86% of them singletons. Source material: peripheral blood. V usage is TRBV12-5 and J usage is TRBJ1-1, with 9 positions matching TRBD1. The receptor's source is a man in his forties with active or convalescent COVID-19. Here the CDR3 DNA reads TGTGCTAGTGGTCGGGACAGGGCCACTGAAGCTTTCTTT. Translation: CASGRDRATEAFF. Combining the CDR3 with reference TRBV12-5 and TRBJ1-1 gives the whole variable domain DARVTQTPRHKVTEMGQEVTMRCQPILGHNTVFWYRQTMMQGLELLAYFRNRAPLDDSGMPKDRFSAEMPDATLATLKIQPSEPRDSAVYFCASGRDRATEAFFGQGTRLTVV.